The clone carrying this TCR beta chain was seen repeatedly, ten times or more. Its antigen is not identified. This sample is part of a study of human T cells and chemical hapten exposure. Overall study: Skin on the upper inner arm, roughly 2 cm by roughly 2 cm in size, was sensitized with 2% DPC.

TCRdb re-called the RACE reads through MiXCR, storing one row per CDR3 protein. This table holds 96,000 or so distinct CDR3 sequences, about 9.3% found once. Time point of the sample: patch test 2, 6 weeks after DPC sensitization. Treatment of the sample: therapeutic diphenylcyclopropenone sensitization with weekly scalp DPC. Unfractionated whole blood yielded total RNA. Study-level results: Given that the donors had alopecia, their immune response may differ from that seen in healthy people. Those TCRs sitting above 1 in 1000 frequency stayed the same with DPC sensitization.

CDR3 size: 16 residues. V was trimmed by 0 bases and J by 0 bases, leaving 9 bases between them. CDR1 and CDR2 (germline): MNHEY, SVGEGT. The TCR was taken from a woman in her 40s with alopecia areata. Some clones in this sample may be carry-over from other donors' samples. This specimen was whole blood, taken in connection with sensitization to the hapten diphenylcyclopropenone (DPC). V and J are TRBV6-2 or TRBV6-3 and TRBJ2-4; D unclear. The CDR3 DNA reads TGTGCCAGCAGTTACTCGAGTCCGGTAGCCAAAAACATTCAGTACTTC. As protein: CASSYSSPVAKNIQYF.